The 19 T cell receptor beta chains in this list originate from one sample, sequenced in a study of shared clonotypes between healthy human individuals. Only CD45RO-negative cells positively selected for CCR7 counted as naive CD8 cells, so terminally differentiated effector memory CD45RA+ cells were excluded. Some clones are missing from TCRdb's copy, which holds only in-frame ones; the method was immunoSEQ multiplex PCR. The data contain approximately 600,000 clones, about 95% of them singletons. Source material: naive CD8+ T cells sorted from blood. All receptors derive from a woman aged 30 to 39 in good health.

The chain employs TRBV28 and TRBJ2-7; D possibly corresponds to TRBD2 (5 bases). V was clipped by 6 bases and J by 1 base, with 10 bases between them. The CDR3 covers 13 residues. Germline values: CDR1 MDHEN, CDR2 SYDVKM. This CDR3 is CASSETGSYEQYF. The CDR3 DNA is TGTGCCAGCAGCGAGACGGGGTCCTACGAGCAGTACTTC.

This clone was counted once. The rearrangement uses TRBV5-6 and TRBJ2-7, with D tentatively TRBD1 (5 bases). Trimming removed 0 bases at V and 5 bases at J, with 9 bases between. Germline-derived CDR1 and CDR2 are SGHDT and YYEEEE. This CDR3 comprises 13 residues. In DNA, the CDR3 is TGTGCCAGCAGCTTGGCTGGCAGGGACGAGCAGTACTTC. The encoded protein is CASSLAGRDEQYF.

About this clone itself: The germline gene is not matched at one end of the junction; a read error may be the cause. CDR3 bases: TGCGCTAGCAGCCGGGGGAAATCCTACGAGCAGTACTTC. Amino acid sequence: CASSRGKSYEQYF. V and J are TRBV10-2 and TRBJ2-7; possible D gene TRBD2, 6 bases. CDR1 and CDR2 (germline): WSHSY, SAAADI. There are 13 residues in the CDR3.

In DNA, the CDR3 is TGTGCCAGCAGCCTCCTAGATAGCACAGATACGCAGTATTTT. As protein: CASSLLDSTDTQYF. This chain connects TRBV9 to TRBJ2-3; D is uncertain. Germline V gives CDR1 SGDLS, CDR2 YYNGEE. CDR3 size: 14 residues. Trimming shortened V by 4 bases and J by 0 bases, and 9 bases separated the two germline ends.

The chain joins TRBV19 to TRBJ2-1; maybe TRBD2 (6 bases). The CDR3 totals 14 residues. CDR1 and CDR2 from the germline V gene are LNHDA and SQIVND (reference sequence). The ends were cut back, 5 bases at V and 6 bases at J, with 14 bases in the middle. The CDR3 DNA reads as TGTGCCAGTAGTTACCCTAGCGTATTCAATGAGCAGTTCTTC. Its translation: CASSYPSVFNEQFF.

This sequence joins TRBV13 and TRBJ2-7, with 7 bases identical to TRBD2. The CDR3 length is 14 residues. The trim removed 3 bases at V and 2 bases at J, leaving 4 bases unmatched. Germline CDR1 reads PRHDT; CDR2 reads FYEKMQ (reference sequence). The CDR3 sequence: CASSFSGGTYEQYF. The CDR3 region has the DNA TGTGCCAGCAGCTTCTCGGGAGGAACCTACGAGCAGTACTTC. Supplemented by reference TRBV13 and TRBJ2-7, the full variable domain reads AAGVIQSPRHLIKEKRETATLKCYPIPRHDTVYWYQQGPGQDPQFLISFYEKMQSDKGSIPDRFSAQQFSDYHSELNMSSLELGDSALYFCASSFSGGTYEQYFGPGTRLTVT.

The chain links TRBV6-5 to TRBJ1-4; no reliable D call. Germline CDR1 is MNHEY and CDR2 is SVGAGI. The CDR3 sequence is 13 residues long. Trimming cost V 6 bases and J 8 bases, with 13 bases left between them. Here the CDR3 DNA reads TGTGCCAGCAGACCGGACGGGGAGGAAAAACTGTTTTTT. This encodes CASRPDGEEKLFF.

The rearrangement uses TRBV13 and TRBJ2-7; D is ambiguous. V was shortened by 0 bases and J by 3 bases, with 9 bases between the two germline ends. Germline V gene data show CDR1 as PRHDT and CDR2 as FYEKMQ (reference sequence). This CDR3 spans 14 amino acids. The CDR3 region is CASSLGIANYEQYF. The DNA of the CDR3 is TGTGCCAGCAGCTTAGGCATCGCTAACTACGAGCAGTACTTC. Based on the CDR3 plus reference TRBV13 and TRBJ2-7, the full variable domain is AAGVIQSPRHLIKEKRETATLKCYPIPRHDTVYWYQQGPGQDPQFLISFYEKMQSDKGSIPDRFSAQQFSDYHSELNMSSLELGDSALYFCASSLGIANYEQYFGPGTRLTVT.

The chain is built from TRBV9 and TRBJ2-3; D is undetermined. The CDR3 is 14 amino acids. Germline V gene lookup returns CDR1 SGDLS and CDR2 YYNGEE. V lost 0 bases to trimming and J lost 2 bases, with 7 bases between them. This CDR3 reads CASSVVGNTDTQYF. Written as DNA, the CDR3 is TGTGCCAGCAGCGTAGTTGGCAACACAGATACGCAGTATTTT. The complete variable domain, with remaining parts taken from reference TRBV9 and TRBJ2-3, reads DSGVTQTPKHLITATGQRVTLRCSPRSGDLSVYWYQQSLDQGLQFLIQYYNGEERAKGNILERFSAQQFPDLHSELNLSSLELGDSALYFCASSVVGNTDTQYFGPGTRLTVL.

This chain uses TRBV11-2 with TRBJ2-7; D ambiguous. The CDR3 extends over 14 amino acids. Germline CDR1 reads SGHAT; CDR2 reads FQNNGV. V shed 1 base and J shed 5 bases, with 12 bases lying between them. CDR3 sequence: CASSLVQALNEQYF. As DNA, the CDR3 is TGTGCCAGCAGCTTAGTGCAGGCCCTCAACGAGCAGTACTTC.

This sequence joins TRBV2 and TRBJ2-7; tentative D call: TRBD1 (6 bases). The CDR3 runs 17 residues. CDR1 is SNHLY, CDR2 FYNNEI, per germline. Between the trimmed V and J ends, which lost 8 bases and 1 base, there was a span of 24 bases. The CDR3: CASAETSTGTRSYEQYF. CDR3 coding DNA: TGTGCCAGCGCGGAAACTTCGACCGGGACAAGATCCTACGAGCAGTACTTC.

The rearrangement joins TRBV14 to TRBJ2-1; D is perhaps TRBD1 or TRBD2 (6 bases each). V was shortened by 4 bases and J by 8 bases, with 21 bases between the two germline ends. The germline gives CDR1 SGHDN, CDR2 FVKESK. The CDR3 has 16 amino acids. Here the CDR3 reads CASSPLLGGPWDEQFF. CDR3 nucleotides: TGTGCCAGCAGCCCCCTCTTGGGGGGCCCGTGGGATGAGCAGTTCTTC.

This clone has a single count. V gene TRBV2 combines with J gene TRBJ1-5; 8 nucleotides align to TRBD1. The CDR3 is 17 amino acids. CDR1 and CDR2 (germline): SNHLY, FYNNEI. V dropped 4 bases and J dropped 4; count of bases not matched to a gene: 12. In DNA, the CDR3 is TGTGCCAGCAGTGGCGACACCAGGGGGCGGGTAAATCAGCCCCAGCATTTT. It codes for CASSGDTRGRVNQPQHF.

J is TRBJ2-7 and V is TRBV28, with 8 positions matching TRBD1. V shed 2 bases and J 2 bases; nucleotides not matched to a gene: 8. The length of the CDR3 is 16 residues. Germline CDR1 is MDHEN and CDR2 is SYDVKM. The DNA of the CDR3 is TGTGCCAGCAGTTTAGGAGAACAGGGGGTTCCCTACGAGCAGTACTTC. This sequence encodes CASSLGEQGVPYEQYF.

The chain recombines TRBV28 with TRBJ1-2; 7 bases align to TRBD1. Germline V gene lookup returns CDR1 MDHEN and CDR2 SYDVKM. The CDR3 has 18 amino acids. The trim removed 5 bases at V and 1 base at J, leaving 16 bases unmatched. The CDR3 DNA sequence: TGTGCCAGCAGTCACCCAACAGGGGCAGTAAAGTTTAACTATGGCTACACCTTC. This gives the protein CASSHPTGAVKFNYGYTF.

This clone occurred once. The same CDR3 also results from other DNA sequences found in this sample. The V gene is TRBV27, the J gene TRBJ2-7; D call uncertain. The V and J ends lost 3 bases and 1 base respectively, with 7 bases between them. The CDR3 runs to 13 residues. Germline-derived CDR1 and CDR2 are MNHEY and SMNVEV (reference sequence). The chain's CDR3 is CASSFLGSYEQYF. CDR3 DNA: TGTGCCAGCAGTTTCCTGGGGTCCTACGAGCAGTACTTC.

This rearrangement joins TRBV27 to TRBJ2-5; D may correspond to TRBD1 or TRBD2 (5 bases each). The V end was cut by 5 bases, the J end by 7 bases, with 11 bases between. This CDR3 comprises 12 residues. Germline V gives CDR1 MNHEY, CDR2 SMNVEV (reference sequence). CDR3 protein: CASSLSGGTQYF. The CDR3 bases are TGTGCCAGCAGTCTCTCTGGGGGGACCCAGTACTTC.

The chain combines TRBV11-2 with TRBJ2-3, with 7 bases aligning to TRBD1. Germline CDR1 is SGHAT and CDR2 is FQNNGV. This CDR3 has 14 amino acids. J gave up 4 bases and V 6 bases, and 7 bases lay outside the gene matches. The CDR3 DNA sequence: TGTGCCAGCAGTTACACAGGGGCCCCAGATACGCAGTATTTT. As protein: CASSYTGAPDTQYF.

The chain links TRBV28 to TRBJ2-7; D possibly corresponds to TRBD2 (6 bases). The V and J ends lost 5 bases and 3 bases respectively, with 14 bases between them. Germline CDR1 and CDR2: MDHEN and SYDVKM. The CDR3 length is 14 residues. The CDR3 DNA sequence: TGTGCCAGCAGTCCATCATTGGGACTCTACGAGCAGTACTTC. Protein sequence: CASSPSLGLYEQYF.